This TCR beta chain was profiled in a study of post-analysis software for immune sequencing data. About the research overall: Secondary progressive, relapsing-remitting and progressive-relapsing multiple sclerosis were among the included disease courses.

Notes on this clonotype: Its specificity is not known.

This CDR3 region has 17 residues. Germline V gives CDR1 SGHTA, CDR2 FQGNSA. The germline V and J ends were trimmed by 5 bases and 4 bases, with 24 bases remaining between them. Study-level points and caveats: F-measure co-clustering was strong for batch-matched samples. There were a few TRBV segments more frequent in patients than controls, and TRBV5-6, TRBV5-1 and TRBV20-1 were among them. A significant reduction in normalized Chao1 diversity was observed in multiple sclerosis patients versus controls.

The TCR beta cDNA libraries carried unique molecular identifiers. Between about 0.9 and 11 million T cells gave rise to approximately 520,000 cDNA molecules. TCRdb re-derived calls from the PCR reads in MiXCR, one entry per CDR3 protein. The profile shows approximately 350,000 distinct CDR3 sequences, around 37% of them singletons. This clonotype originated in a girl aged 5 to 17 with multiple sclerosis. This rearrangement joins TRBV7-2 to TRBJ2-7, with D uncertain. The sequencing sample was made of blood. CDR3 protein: CASSPLARSPFWYEQYF. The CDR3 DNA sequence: TGTGCCAGCAGCCCTTTGGCCCGCTCCCCCTTTTGGTACGAGCAGTACTTC. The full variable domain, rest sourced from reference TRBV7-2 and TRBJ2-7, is GAGVSQSPSNKVTEKGKDVELRCDPISGHTALYWYRQSLGQGLEFLIYFQGNSAPDKSGLPSDRFSAERTGGSVSTLTIQRTQQEDSAVYLCASSPLARSPFWYEQYFGPGTRLTVT.